A selection of T cell receptor beta chains follows, all from one sample in a study of cytomegalovirus exposure and HLA in healthy donors. The data were produced by immunoSEQ multiplex PCR, yet TCRdb's version contains in-frame clones alone and is incomplete. The profile shows about 160,000 clones, roughly 80% of them singletons. Sequencing was performed on PBMCs. These receptor sequences come from a man in his forties in good health and CMV-seronegative. The CDR3 runs from the conserved cysteine through the conserved F or W. The D gene is left open where the match is weak. Size tells how often a clone was seen (once, few, many) or the class of an expanded clone, and some rows leave it out.

>TRBD2|TRBV6-1|NA|TRBJ2-1
TGTGCCAGCAGTGATAGCGGGGGGCATTACAATGAGCAGTTCTTC
CASSDSGGHYNEQFF
>NA|TRBV29-1|few|TRBJ2-3
TGCAGCGCTCTAGGGGCAGTGACGCAGTATTTT
CSALGAVTQYF
>NA|TRBV28|once|TRBJ1-1
TGTGCCAGCAGTTACCAGGGTGAAGCTTTCTTT
CASSYQGEAFF
>TRBD1|TRBV6-5|NA|TRBJ1-5
TGTGCCAGCAGCCGACAGGGGCCCAATCAGCCCCAGCATTTT
CASSRQGPNQPQHF
>NA|TRBV7-6|NA|TRBJ1-1
TGTGCCAGCCGCCCATGGGTCGTAGTTCGGGAGGCTAACGCTGAAGCTTTCTTT
CASRPWVVVREANAEAFF
>TRBD2|TRBV2|NA|TRBJ2-3
TGTGCCAACACTAGCGGGTACATTTCAGATACGCAGTATTTT
CANTSGYISDTQYF
>NA|TRBV5-1|NA|TRBJ1-5
TGCGCCAGCAGTCAGGGGTTCAATCAGCCCCAGCATTTT
CASSQGFNQPQHF
>NA|TRBV4-1|NA|TRBJ1-4
TGCGCCAGCAGCCCACAAGACGGGAGGAATGAAAAACTGTTTTTT
CASSPQDGRNEKLFF
>TRBD1|TRBV5-4|NA|TRBJ1-6
TGTGCCAGCAGCGGGGGACAGTCTAATTCACCCCTCCACTTT
CASSGGQSNSPLHF
>NA|TRBV30|once|TRBJ2-7
TGTGCCTGGAGTGTAGGGTCAGGGGCTGACGAGCAGTACTTC
CAWSVGSGADEQYF
>NA|TRBV19|NA|TRBJ2-1
TGTGCCAGTAGTATAGGCAGGGTCAATGAGCAGTTCTTC
CASSIGRVNEQFF
>NA|TRBV11-1|NA|TRBJ2-1
TGTGCCAGCAGCACCCGATCAGGGGTAGAGCAGTTCTTC
CASSTRSGVEQFF
>TRBD1|TRBV6-5|NA|TRBJ2-3
TGTGCCAGCACCAATCCGGGACAGGACGATGGTACGCAGTATTTT
CASTNPGQDDGTQYF
>NA|TRBV19|NA|TRBJ1-1
TGTGCCAGTAGTATAGATGGGGAGGGGATAAGGGCTTTCTTT
CASSIDGEGIRAFF
>NA|TRBV4-3|NA|TRBJ2-2
TGCGCCAGCAGCCGTACTTTGAGGGACACCGGGGAGCTGTTTTTT
CASSRTLRDTGELFF
>NA|TRBV9|NA|TRBJ2-3
TGTGCCAGCAGCGCGGGGAGTTCCTCCACAGATACGCAGTATTTT
CASSAGSSSTDTQYF
>TRBD1|TRBV29-1|NA|TRBJ1-2
TGCAGCGTTCCATCAGGGGGCTGGTATCGCTACACCTTC
CSVPSGGWYRYTF
>NA|TRBV30|NA|TRBJ2-1
TGTGCCGGAAAGGGGCAGGGTACTTTCGCGGGGCTGGGCAATGAGCAGTTCTTC
CAGKGQGTFAGLGNEQFF
>TRBD2|TRBV4-1|NA|TRBJ2-7
TGCGCCAGCAGCCAAGACGGCGTAGCGGGGGGTCGTTCCTACGAGCAGTACTTC
CASSQDGVAGGRSYEQYF
>NA|TRBV5-6|NA|TRBJ2-3
TGTGCCAGCAGCTTGTTTCGCCGCCAGCGGGGCACAGATACGCAGTATTTT
CASSLFRRQRGTDTQYF
>NA|TRBV30|few|TRBJ1-5
TGTGCCTGGGCGACAGATAGCAATCAGCCCCAGCATTTT
CAWATDSNQPQHF
>NA|TRBV30|few|TRBJ1-2
TGTGCCTGGAAAAGTAGGCAGGGGATAGGCTATGGCTACACCTTC
CAWKSRQGIGYGYTF
>NA|TRBV14|NA|TRBJ1-1
TGTGCCAGCAGCCAAGCTAAACCGGGGACTGAAGCTTTCTTT
CASSQAKPGTEAFF
>TRBD2|TRBV30|NA|TRBJ2-3
TGTGCCTGGAGTGAGGGGAGGGGCGCAGATACGCAGTATTTT
CAWSEGRGADTQYF
>NA|TRBV11-2|NA|TRBJ2-7
TGTGCCAGCAGCTTTGTCCACTACGAGCAGTACTTC
CASSFVHYEQYF
>TRBD1|TRBV5-1|NA|TRBJ1-2
TGCGCCAGCAGCTGGAGGACAGGGGGAGATGGCTACACCTTC
CASSWRTGGDGYTF
>TRBD1|TRBV5-4|few|TRBJ2-2
TGTGCCACCACTCCATTTAGGGGGCGCGGCACCGGGGAGCTGTTTTTT
CATTPFRGRGTGELFF
>NA|TRBV5-1|NA|TRBJ1-4
TGCGCCAGCAGCTTGGACGGGGTCGATGAAAAACTGTTTTTT
CASSLDGVDEKLFF
>NA|TRBV5-4|NA|TRBJ1-2
TGTGCCAGCAGCTTGTCAGGGTCGTATGGCTACACCTTC
CASSLSGSYGYTF
>TRBD1|TRBV19|NA|TRBJ2-5
TGTGCCAGTAGCGACAGGGGTTCGGAGACCCAGTACTTC
CASSDRGSETQYF
>NA|TRBV6-5|once|TRBJ1-1
TGTGCCAGCAAAAGGGGGATATCGGCTTTCTTT
CASKRGISAFF
>NA|TRBV27|NA|TRBJ1-5
TGTGCCAGCAGTCATAGACAGATGAATCAGCCCCAGCATTTT
CASSHRQMNQPQHF
>NA|TRBV15|NA|TRBJ1-5
TGTGCCACCACACAGGCCGAAAATCAGCCCCAGCATTTT
CATTQAENQPQHF
>TRBD1|TRBV30|NA|TRBJ1-2
TGTGCCTGGAAGTCCCGGGACAGGGGGTATGGCTACACCTTC
CAWKSRDRGYGYTF
>NA|TRBV6-5|NA|TRBJ1-2
TGTGCCAGCACCCCAGGCCACTATGGCTACACCTTC
CASTPGHYGYTF
>TRBD1|TRBV6-6|NA|TRBJ2-2
TGTGCCAGCAGCAGGGGACAGCCGAACACCGGGGAGCTGTTTTTT
CASSRGQPNTGELFF
>NA|TRBV7-2|few|TRBJ1-1
TGTGCCAGCAGCTCCCTTCCTGGGGCGATGGGGTACACTGAAGCTTTCTTT
CASSSLPGAMGYTEAFF